A selection of T cell receptor beta chains follows, all from one sample in a study of technical replicates of blood from a few donors. Assay: immunoSEQ multiplex PCR; the TCRdb copy retains only in-frame clones and omits some. This table holds about 69,000 clones, about 87% found once. Sequences were obtained from PBMCs. These receptors came from a human donor in good health. Some clones in this sample may be carry-over from other donors' samples. The CDR3 runs from the conserved cysteine through the conserved F or W. The order of the fields is clone size, J gene, D gene, V gene, CDR3 protein, CDR3 DNA. The D gene is left open where the match is weak. Rows give clone size only sometimes, using once, few, many, or a class for an expanded clone.

>-|TRBJ1-2|TRBD1|TRBV18
CASSDRGLTGYTF
TGTGCCAGCTCAGACAGGGGGCTGACGGGCTACACCTTC
>-|TRBJ1-3|-|TRBV5-6
CASSPQGSSGNTIYF
TGTGCCAGCAGCCCGCAGGGGAGCTCTGGAAACACCATATATTTT
>-|TRBJ2-1|-|TRBV11-2
CASSPGRQAYNEQFF
TGTGCCAGCAGCCCAGGGAGGCAGGCCTACAATGAGCAGTTCTTC
>-|TRBJ1-5|-|TRBV6-1
CASSGQGYSNQPQHF
TGTGCCAGCAGTGGCCAGGGCTATAGCAATCAGCCCCAGCATTTT
>-|TRBJ2-5|-|TRBV9
CASSVEDSSETQYF
TGTGCCAGCAGCGTAGAAGACAGCTCAGAGACCCAGTACTTC
>-|TRBJ1-2|TRBD1|TRBV4-1
CASSSRAQGLTYGYTF
TGCGCCAGCAGCTCCAGGGCACAGGGGCTGACCTATGGCTACACCTTC
>-|TRBJ2-3|TRBD2|TRBV4-2
CASSQGGLATDTQYF
TGTGCCAGCAGCCAAGGCGGACTAGCGACAGATACGCAGTATTTT
>-|TRBJ1-3|TRBD1|TRBV10-3
CAISAPDRAGNTIYF
TGTGCCATCAGTGCCCCGGACAGGGCTGGAAACACCATATATTTT
>-|TRBJ2-7|TRBD1|TRBV5-6
CASSFGTGGYEQYF
TGTGCCAGCAGCTTTGGGACAGGGGGCTACGAGCAGTACTTC
>-|TRBJ1-2|-|TRBV25-1
CASSEGGGATRYGYTF
TGTGCCAGCAGTGAAGGGGGCGGAGCTACCCGCTATGGCTACACCTTC
>-|TRBJ1-3|-|TRBV4-1
CASSHEAGASSGNTIYF
TGCGCCAGCAGCCATGAGGCGGGGGCAAGCTCTGGAAACACCATATATTTT
>-|TRBJ1-1|-|TRBV30
CAWSVQYTEAFF
TGTGCCTGGAGTGTACAGTACACTGAAGCTTTCTTT
>-|TRBJ2-2|TRBD1|TRBV7-2
CASSLRQGGTGELFF
TGTGCCAGCAGCTTACGACAGGGGGGCACCGGGGAGCTGTTTTTT
>once|TRBJ1-5|-|TRBV18
CASSPGASNQPQHF
TGTGCCAGCTCACCAGGGGCGAGCAATCAGCCCCAGCATTTT
>-|TRBJ1-1|-|TRBV2
CASLILGNTEAFF
TGTGCCAGCTTAATCCTAGGGAACACTGAAGCTTTCTTT
>-|TRBJ2-7|TRBD1|TRBV10-1
CASSDRDRGRYEQYF
TGCGCCAGCAGTGATCGGGACAGGGGGCGGTACGAGCAGTACTTC
>-|TRBJ2-7|-|TRBV5-1
CASSLALGTYEQYF
TGCGCCAGCAGCTTGGCCCTCGGGACCTACGAGCAGTACTTC
>once|TRBJ1-1|TRBD1|TRBV6-4
CASSQGAGGGEAFF
TGTGCCAGCAGTCAGGGGGCGGGCGGCGGTGAAGCTTTCTTT
>-|TRBJ1-1|TRBD1|TRBV5-3
CARSPCLDRGPNTEAFF
TGTGCCAGAAGCCCTTGTTTGGACAGGGGGCCGAACACTGAAGCTTTCTTT
>-|TRBJ1-5|TRBD1|TRBV16
CASSQLTGGIQPQHF
TGTGCCAGCAGCCAATTGACAGGGGGCATTCAGCCCCAGCATTTT
>few|TRBJ2-3|TRBD1|TRBV28
CASSPSGGTGKGDTQYF
TGTGCCAGCAGTCCCTCCGGGGGGACAGGGAAGGGAGATACGCAGTATTTT
>-|TRBJ2-7|-|TRBV1
CTSSPPASGGLRNEQYF
TGCACCAGCAGCCCCCCGGCTAGCGGGGGCCTGAGGAACGAGCAGTACTTC
>-|TRBJ1-2|-|TRBV2
CASSEAVGLTYGYTF
TGTGCCAGCAGTGAAGCGGTGGGGCTAACCTATGGCTACACCTTC
>-|TRBJ2-6|-|TRBV14
CASSQVKKGSGSGANVLTF
TGTGCCAGCAGCCAAGTAAAGAAGGGCAGCGGGTCTGGGGCCAACGTCCTGACTTTC
>once|TRBJ2-1|-|TRBV20-1
CSARSSSEQFF
TGCAGTGCGCGATCGAGTAGTGAGCAGTTCTTC
>-|TRBJ1-2|-|TRBV19
CASVGGLGGYTF
TGTGCCAGTGTCGGGGGATTGGGAGGCTACACCTTC
>-|TRBJ2-3|TRBD2|TRBV9
CASSGGTSGTSTDTQYF
TGTGCCAGCAGCGGCGGGACTAGCGGGACAAGCACAGATACGCAGTATTTT
>-|TRBJ1-1|-|TRBV19
CASSETTGYTEAFF
TGTGCCAGTAGCGAAACAACAGGGTACACTGAAGCTTTCTTT
>-|TRBJ1-2|TRBD1|TRBV30
CAWATGNYGYTF
TGTGCCTGGGCGACAGGGAACTATGGCTACACCTTC
>-|TRBJ1-2|-|TRBV10-1
CASGRTRVLAYGYTF
TGCGCCAGTGGGAGGACCAGGGTCTTAGCCTATGGCTACACCTTC
>-|TRBJ2-7|TRBD2|TRBV7-3
CATGGLAGEISYEQYF
TGTGCCACAGGGGGACTAGCGGGGGAGATCTCCTACGAGCAGTACTTC
>once|TRBJ1-5|TRBD1|TRBV9
CASSGTGGGQPQHF
TGTGCCAGCAGCGGCACAGGGGGCGGCCAGCCCCAGCATTTT
>-|TRBJ1-6|-|TRBV4-3
CASGGLVGRDNSPLHF
TGCGCCAGCGGAGGGTTAGTCGGGCGGGATAATTCACCCCTCCACTTT
>once|TRBJ2-7|TRBD2|TRBV30
CAWSLAGEGEQYF
TGTGCCTGGAGTCTCGCGGGAGAGGGGGAGCAGTACTTC
>-|TRBJ2-1|-|TRBV7-3
CASRLTSGDEQFF
TGTGCCAGCCGCCTTACGTCGGGGGATGAGCAGTTCTTC
>-|TRBJ2-2|TRBD1|TRBV6-1
CASRRQGDLSGELFF
TGTGCCAGCAGGAGACAGGGCGATTTGTCCGGGGAGCTGTTTTTT
>-|TRBJ2-1|-|TRBV11-1
CASSLARSYNEQFF
TGTGCCAGCAGCTTAGCTCGCTCCTACAATGAGCAGTTCTTC
>-|TRBJ2-7|-|TRBV4-1
CASSQDPVMKYEQYF
TGCGCCAGCAGCCAAGATCCGGTTATGAAGTACGAGCAGTACTTC
>-|TRBJ2-1|TRBD2|TRBV5-1
CASSLGTSGNNEQFF
TGCGCCAGCAGCTTGGGGACTAGCGGTAACAATGAGCAGTTCTTC
>once|TRBJ2-7|TRBD2|TRBV19
CATARWASGDYEQYF
TGTGCCACCGCCCGGTGGGCTAGCGGGGACTACGAGCAGTACTTC
>-|TRBJ1-1|-|TRBV2
CASSPGVNAFF
TGTGCCAGCAGTCCCGGGGTGAATGCTTTCTTT
>once|TRBJ2-7|-|TRBV9
CASSPRREQYF
TGTGCCAGCAGCCCCAGGAGGGAGCAGTACTTC
>few|TRBJ1-6|-|TRBV6-5
CASSGYNSPLHF
TGTGCCAGCAGCGGGTATAATTCACCCCTCCACTTT
>-|TRBJ2-7|TRBD1|TRBV6-5
CASSYRTGGNEQYF
TGTGCCAGCAGTTATCGGACAGGGGGCAACGAGCAGTACTTC
>-|TRBJ2-3|TRBD2|TRBV5-1
CASSSGLAGHLDTQYF
TGCGCCAGCAGCTCTGGACTAGCGGGACATCTAGATACGCAGTATTTT
>once|TRBJ2-1|-|TRBV10-3
CAISDPWDFTYNEQFF
TGTGCCATCAGTGACCCCTGGGACTTCACCTACAATGAGCAGTTCTTC
>-|TRBJ2-6|-|TRBV7-9
CASSLGLVSGANVLTF
TGTGCCAGCAGCTTAGGACTGGTTTCTGGGGCCAACGTCCTGACTTTC
>-|TRBJ1-4|TRBD1|TRBV5-1
CASSWGQGESEKLFF
TGCGCCAGCAGCTGGGGACAGGGAGAGAGTGAAAAACTGTTTTTT
>-|TRBJ2-7|-|TRBV6-5
CASSSPTYEQYF
TGTGCCAGCAGCTCCCCAACATACGAGCAGTACTTC
>-|TRBJ2-1|-|TRBV2
CASNRPSSYNEQFF
TGTGCCAGCAACAGGCCAAGCTCCTACAATGAGCAGTTCTTC
>-|TRBJ1-1|TRBD1|TRBV19
CASSNQGVTEAFF
TGTGCCAGTAGTAACCAGGGGGTCACTGAAGCTTTCTTT
>few|TRBJ1-5|-|TRBV7-2
CASSLEGNSNQPQHF
TGTGCCAGCAGCTTAGAGGGGAATTCCAATCAGCCCCAGCATTTT
>-|TRBJ1-1|-|TRBV23-1
CASSQGPSTEAFF
TGCGCCAGCAGTCAAGGGCCGTCCACTGAAGCTTTCTTT
>-|TRBJ1-5|-|TRBV6-1
CASSEASIGNQPQHF
TGTGCCAGCAGTGAAGCCAGTATTGGCAATCAGCCCCAGCATTTT
>-|TRBJ1-2|-|TRBV18
CASSPRAEYYGYTF
TGTGCCAGCTCACCACGGGCAGAATACTATGGCTACACCTTC
>-|TRBJ2-5|-|TRBV19
CAASQGSQETQYF
TGTGCCGCTTCCCAGGGGTCGCAAGAGACCCAGTACTTC
>-|TRBJ2-1|-|TRBV5-1
CASSSPLYNEQFF
TGCGCCAGCAGCTCACCACTTTACAATGAGCAGTTCTTC
>-|TRBJ2-1|TRBD2|TRBV4-2
CASSQGFGGGAYEQFF
TGTGCCAGCAGCCAAGGCTTCGGCGGGGGGGCCTATGAGCAGTTCTTC
>-|TRBJ2-5|-|TRBV10-3
CACRDTQETQYF
TGTGCATGCCGGGACACACAAGAGACCCAGTACTTC
>-|TRBJ1-3|-|TRBV19
CASRDDRFSGDTIYF
TGTGCCAGCAGGGACGACAGGTTCTCAGGGGACACCATATATTTT